The 10 T cell receptor beta chains in this list originate from one sample, sequenced in a study of technical replicates of blood from a handful of donors. TCRdb's copy holds only in-frame clones and misses some; the assay was immunoSEQ multiplex PCR. The repertoire includes about 80,000 clones, 95% to 98% of them detected once, and over 0.15% sits in the top ten. Specimen: T cells isolated from PBMCs. The source of these receptors is a human donor in good health.

The rearrangement links TRBV10-1 to TRBJ2-1, with 14 nucleotides matching TRBD2. The CDR3 is made up of 18 amino acids. From germline, CDR1 is WNHNN and CDR2 SYGVQD (reference sequence). Unmatched junction bases numbered 8, after V lost 5 bases and J lost 2 bases. The CDR3 coding sequence is TGCGCCAGCAGTTCTGGGACTAGCGGGGGCCCTCCCTACAATGAGCAGTTCTTC. This encodes CASSSGTSGGPPYNEQFF.

The chain carries TRBV5-1 and TRBJ2-7; D may be TRBD2 (6 bases). The V and J ends lost 4 bases and 4 bases respectively, with 12 bases between them. Germline CDR1 and CDR2: SGHRS and YFSETQ. This CDR3 has 13 residues. The CDR3 region has the DNA TGCGCCAGCAGCCCGGGAGCCCTGTACGAGCAGTACTTC. Encoded protein: CASSPGALYEQYF. Full variable domain (missing parts from reference TRBV5-1 and TRBJ2-7): KAGVTQTPRYLIKTRGQQVTLSCSPISGHRSVSWYQQTPGQGLQFLFEYFSETQRNKGNFPGRFSGRQFSNSRSEMNVSTLELGDSALYLCASSPGALYEQYFGPGTRLTVT.

The V call is TRBV6-5, the J call TRBJ1-1; unclear D gene. Germline lookup yields CDR1 MNHEY and CDR2 SVGAGI. V was cut by 5 bases and J by 0 bases, with 10 bases left in between. This CDR3 comprises 14 residues. The CDR3 sequence: CASSGARMNTEAFF. The CDR3 DNA follows: TGTGCCAGCAGTGGAGCAAGGATGAACACTGAAGCTTTCTTT.

The gene calls are TRBV6-6 and TRBJ1-5; D is possibly TRBD1 (6 bases). The CDR3 sequence is 15 residues long. CDR1 is MNHNY, CDR2 SVGAGI, per germline (reference sequence). Trimming removed 2 bases at V and 1 base at J, with 9 bases between. DNA for the CDR3: TGTGCCAGCAGTTACCACAGGGAGAGCAATCAGCCCCAGCATTTT. The encoded protein is CASSYHRESNQPQHF.

The chain employs TRBV28 and TRBJ2-7; TRBD1 aligns across 7 bases. The CDR3 runs 16 residues. Germline V gene data show CDR1 as MDHEN and CDR2 as SYDVKM. With V trimmed by 3 bases and J by 5 bases, 13 bases remained unmatched. The CDR3 reads CASSFGQALRTHEQYF. DNA of the CDR3: TGTGCCAGCAGTTTCGGACAGGCCCTTCGGACCCACGAGCAGTACTTC.

The V call is TRBV7-9, the J call TRBJ1-2; 9 nucleotides line up with TRBD1. The length of the CDR3 is 14 residues. In germline, CDR1 is SEHNR, CDR2 FQNEAQ (reference sequence). Trimming took 1 base from V and 5 from J; bases not matched to a gene: 2. The CDR3 DNA reads TGTGCCAGCAGCTTAGAGGGACAGGGTTATGGCTACACCTTC. This encodes CASSLEGQGYGYTF.

This chain joins TRBV19 and TRBJ1-1; 9 nucleotides align to TRBD1. The CDR3 contains 15 residues. Germline-derived CDR1 and CDR2 are LNHDA and SQIVND (reference sequence). After removal of 7 bases from V and 2 bases from J, the junction contained 8 bases not matched to a gene. This CDR3 reads CASKWGQGVNTEAFF. DNA of the CDR3: TGTGCCAGTAAATGGGGACAGGGCGTAAACACTGAAGCTTTCTTT.

This chain uses TRBV7-3 with TRBJ2-3; TRBD2 matches 10 bases. The CDR3 sequence is 18 residues long. Germline V gene sequence: CDR1 SGHTA, CDR2 FQGTGA. The V and J ends lost 4 bases and 3 bases, in that order; junction bases with no gene match: 13. CDR3 loop: CASSSNRLLAGDTDTQYF. CDR3 DNA: TGTGCCAGCAGCTCTAACCGTCTGCTAGCGGGAGATACAGATACGCAGTATTTT.

The rearrangement joins TRBV4-1 to TRBJ2-2, with D perhaps matching TRBD2 (6 bases). This CDR3 spans 17 amino acids. Germline CDR1 reads MGHRA; CDR2 reads YSYEKL. The V end lost 0 bases, the J end lost 7 bases, and 18 bases lay between the germline ends. CDR3 nucleotides: TGCGCCAGCAGCCAAGATCGGGAGAAGGTGATGATCGGGGAGCTGTTTTTT. This codes for CASSQDREKVMIGELFF.

CDR3 DNA sequence: TGTGCCAGCAGTGAAGGGCAGGGGGCTGCAACTAATGAAAAACTGTTTTTT. Translation gives CASSEGQGAATNEKLFF. This chain uses TRBV2 with TRBJ1-4, with TRBD1 matching over 8 bases. This CDR3 comprises 17 residues. From germline, CDR1 is SNHLY and CDR2 FYNNEI. V was pared by 1 base and J by 0 bases, with 4 bases of the junction left unmatched.